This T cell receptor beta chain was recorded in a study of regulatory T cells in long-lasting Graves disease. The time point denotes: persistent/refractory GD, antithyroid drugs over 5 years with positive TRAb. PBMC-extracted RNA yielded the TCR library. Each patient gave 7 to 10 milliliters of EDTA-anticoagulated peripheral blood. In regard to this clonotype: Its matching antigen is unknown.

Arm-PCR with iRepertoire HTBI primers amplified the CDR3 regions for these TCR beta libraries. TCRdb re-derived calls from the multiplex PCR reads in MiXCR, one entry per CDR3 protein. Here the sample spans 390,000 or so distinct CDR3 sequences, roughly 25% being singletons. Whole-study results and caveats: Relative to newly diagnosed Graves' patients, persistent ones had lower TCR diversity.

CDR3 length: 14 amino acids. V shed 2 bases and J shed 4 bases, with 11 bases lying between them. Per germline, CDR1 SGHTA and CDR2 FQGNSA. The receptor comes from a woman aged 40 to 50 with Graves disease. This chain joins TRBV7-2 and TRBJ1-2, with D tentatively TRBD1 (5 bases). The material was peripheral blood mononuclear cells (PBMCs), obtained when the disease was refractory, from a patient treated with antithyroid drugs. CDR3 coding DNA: TGTGCCAGCAGCTTATGGGAGGGGCGCTATGGCTACACCTTC. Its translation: CASSLWEGRYGYTF.